This paragraph covers one T cell receptor beta chain sequence. The antigen it recognizes is unknown. The sample holds no much larger clone one base away, and base qualities are not on file. For sequencing of the TCRbeta CDR3 region, genomic DNA was extracted from the sorted cells. TCRbeta CDR3 regions were sequenced using the immunoSEQ Assay. Held by TCRdb, this immuneACCESS table contains in-frame sequences only and omits some clones. Under half of the omission traces to an unresolved V gene where checked; the cause of the rest is unknown. This sample comprises about 37,000 clones, roughly 84% of them detected only once. The ten largest clones represent 19% of the sample. This sample was taken from a study of OX40 agonist ivuxolimab in advanced cancers. For the study in its entirety: Ivuxolimab was an agonistic, fully human IgG2 monoclonal antibody directed against OX40 (CD134), a costimulatory receptor. Of the approximately 50 patients in dose escalation, approximately 20 had hepatocellular carcinoma, some 15 had melanoma, 9 had renal cell carcinoma and 9 had head and neck cancer. Partial responses occurred in three dose-escalation patients: two with cutaneous melanoma and one with hepatocellular carcinoma. Peripheral TCRbeta sequencing was intended to test whether TCR sequence diversity was altered and clonal T-cell expansion was caused by ivuxolimab. The paper reports the monotherapy dose-escalation portion (N of about 47 patients) of the phase I ivuxolimab trial. Intravenous ivuxolimab was administered to patients every 2 weeks at six dose levels: 0.01, 0.1, 0.3, 1.5, 3 and 10 mg/kg. Prior anti-PD-1, anti-PD-L1 or anti-CTLA-4 therapy was permitted, and roughly two fifths of dose-escalation patients had received checkpoint inhibitors. In the dose-escalation cohort, more than 75% of patients were male, and the mean age was roughly 60 years, with a range of about 20 to 79.

Patients with a history of autoimmune disease or receiving systemic immunosuppression were excluded from the trial. Peripheral blood for TCR sequencing was collected from all dose cohorts at baseline, on cycle 4 day 1, and on cycle 7 day 1. Samples were obtained from an open-label, multicenter, first-in-human phase I dose-escalation trial of ivuxolimab. The trial enrolled adults with locally advanced or metastatic head and neck squamous cell, hepatocellular, melanoma or renal cell carcinoma. Before TCR sequencing, CD4+ T cells and CD8+ T cells from peripheral blood were sorted into separate populations. Relative to germline, V is 5 bases shorter and J is 0 bases shorter, with 11 bases between their ends. The CDR3 measures 14 amino acids from cysteine to phenylalanine. The sequence is cut down to CDR3 DNA, 42 bases in frame from base 1. Taken from the germline V gene, the CDR1 and CDR2 loops are SGHTA and FQGTGA.

Study-level results and caveats: Partial responders in the 0.1-3.0 mg/kg groups had among the lowest normalized peripheral clonal expansion, especially among CD8+ T cells. Low levels of normalized T-cell clonal expansion were also seen in some patients who did not respond. After ivuxolimab, expanded clones were on average more numerous among CD8+ T cells than among CD4+ T cells. Clonal expansion of both CD4+ and CD8+ blood T cells was observed from baseline to week 6 at doses 0.1 to 3.0 mg/kg. Which antigens the clonally expanded peripheral T cells were specific for was not determined.

This TCR derives from an adult with an advanced solid tumor such as melanoma, head and neck, liver or kidney cancer. Source: CD4+ or CD8+ T cells sorted from blood, taken in a trial of the OX40 agonist ivuxolimab. The V and J segments used are TRBV7-3 and TRBJ2-7, with the D segment possibly TRBD1 or TRBD2, each aligning over 5 bases. The CDR3 protein is CASSPQGASYEQYF. The DNA is as follows: TGTGCCAGCAGCCCCCAGGGAGCCTCCTACGAGCAGTACTTC.